This TCR beta chain was documented in a study of T cells after yellow fever vaccination. Study results and limitations: Abundant clonotypes from the bulk population could get into FACS-sorted repertoires as contaminants. A secondary response was less intense yet reached its peak sooner, at day 5 versus 15.

This clonotype has only a few counts. The antigen is unknown. The CDR3 is made up of 12 amino acids. Trimming took 4 bases from V and 5 from J, leaving 9 bases between them. Germline CDR1 reads SGHRS; CDR2 reads YFSETQ. TCRdb called the 5' RACE reads again in MiXCR, with one record for every CDR3 protein. The table shows some 670,000 distinct CDR3 sequences, with over 9% occurring only once. The receptor comes from a young man who received the YFV17D yellow fever vaccine. V is TRBV5-1 and J is TRBJ2-5; unclear D gene. The sequenced sample was PBMCs, obtained on the day of the yellow fever booster vaccination. The CDR3 DNA follows: TGCGCCAGCAGCGAGACGTCGGAGACCCAGTACTTC. It encodes CASSETSETQYF.